A single sample gave rise to the 17 T cell receptor beta chains below, sequenced in a study of Graves' ophthalmopathy and Graves' hyperthyroidism (dated by TCRdb to about 2018). The sequencing machine was an Illumina HiSeq 2000. For repertoire sequencing, TCR beta CDR3 regions were amplified from RNA transcripts. The first round was an RT-PCR using HTBI primers with the Qiagen OneStep RT-PCR kit, and this first round was followed by a second-round multiplex PCR, then size selection and purification. The public reads were quality trimmed at Q25 with fastp and then assembled into clones with MiXCR by TCRdb, keeping productive beta chains. When rows share a CDR3 protein, they turn into one entry using the most common DNA and genes. Recorded for this sample are about 1.1 million distinct CDR3 sequences; less than 45% of them occurred a single time. The top ten clones comprise 11% of the sample. The sequencing sample was made of peripheral blood or thyroid tissue (not recorded which). These TCRs come from an adult man with Graves' hyperthyroidism.

This clonotype was seen a few times. The genes are TRBV5-1 and TRBJ1-2; no clear D gene. The V gene lost 0 bases and the J gene lost 2 bases, with 11 bases spanning the gap. The germline CDR1 and CDR2 sequences are SGHRS and YFSETQ. This CDR3 has 15 amino acids. The CDR3 sequence: CASSLEYSRNYGYTF. CDR3 nucleotides: TGCGCCAGCAGCTTGGAATACAGCCGAAACTATGGCTACACCTTC.

The V call is TRBV5-1, the J call TRBJ2-2; no clear D. The CDR3 contains 11 residues. Germline V lookup: CDR1 SGHRS, CDR2 YFSETQ. The ends were cut back, 5 bases at V and 8 bases at J, with 7 bases in the middle. For the CDR3, the DNA is TGCGCCAGCAGGCCGGAAGGGGAGCTGTTTTTT. It codes for CASRPEGELFF.

This chain connects TRBV12-3 or TRBV12-4 to TRBJ1-2; D unresolved. The CDR3 extends over 13 amino acids. Trimming cost V 1 base and J 3 bases, with 6 bases left between them. The CDR3 DNA reads TGTGCCAGCAGTTTAGGGGATTACTATGGCTACACCTTC. Its protein is CASSLGDYYGYTF.

The chain's CDR3 is CASNSQGFSTEAFF. The CDR3 region has the DNA TGTGCCAGCAACTCACAGGGGTTTAGCACTGAAGCTTTCTTT. The chain employs TRBV11-2 and TRBJ1-1; 7 bases line up with TRBD1. CDR3 length equals 14 residues. Unmatched junction bases numbered 9, after V lost 7 bases and J lost 4 bases. Germline V gene sequence: CDR1 SGHAT, CDR2 FQNNGV. Based on the CDR3 plus reference TRBV11-2 and TRBJ1-1, the full variable domain is EAGVAQSPRYKIIEKRQSVAFWCNPISGHATLYWYQQILGQGPKLLIQFQNNGVVDDSQLPKDRFSAERLKGVDSTLKIQPAKLEDSAVYLCASNSQGFSTEAFFGQGTRLTVV.

To note about this clonotype: One end of the junction is discordant with germline, which a read error may explain. The CDR3 protein is CASSVRGVAGQSYEQYF. The CDR3 DNA sequence: TGTGCCAGCAGTGTGCGGGGAGTCGCGGGACAGTCTTACGAGCAGTACTTC. The V gene is TRBV24-1, the J gene TRBJ2-7; maybe TRBD1 (7 bases). Per the germline V gene, CDR1 is KGHDR and CDR2 is SFDVKD. CDR3 length: 17 residues.

The table lists this clonotype with many counts. The gene calls are TRBV7-6 and TRBJ1-3; D unclear. Germline V gene sequence: CDR1 SGHVS, CDR2 FNYEAQ. This CDR3 contains 15 residues. Trimming cost V 5 bases and J 0 bases, with 11 bases left between them. The CDR3: CASSALRDSGNTIYF. The CDR3 nucleotides are TGTGCCAGCAGCGCACTCCGGGACTCTGGAAACACCATATATTTT.

In its sample, this clonotype was seen a few times. The rearrangement uses TRBV4-2 and TRBJ2-7, with D uncertain. Between the trimmed V and J ends, which lost 0 bases and 3 bases, there was a span of 12 bases. Germline V CDR1 and CDR2: LGHNA, YNFKEQ. This CDR3 is 15 amino acids long. CDR3 sequence: CASSQERTNFYEQYF. CDR3 in DNA: TGTGCCAGCAGCCAAGAGCGCACTAATTTCTACGAGCAGTACTTC.

This clonotype showed up just a few times. This chain joins TRBV4-1 and TRBJ1-6, with TRBD1 as a possible D gene (6 bases). The V gene's germline CDR1 is MGHRA and CDR2 YSYEKL. The CDR3 has 17 residues. V was trimmed by 4 bases and J by 7 bases, leaving 20 bases between them. The CDR3 DNA reads as TGCGCCAGCAGCCGACTCGGAGCAGGGGACCCGAATTCACCCCTCCACTTT. It encodes CASSRLGAGDPNSPLHF.

A word on this clonotype: A junction end diverges from the germline sequence, so it may reflect a read error. CDR3: CATQRGEIQYF. CDR3 DNA: TGTGCCACCCAACGGGGGGAGATCCAGTACTTC. The chain recombines TRBV6-5 with TRBJ2-5, with 7 bases that match TRBD2. Germline loops: CDR1 MNHEY, CDR2 SVGAGI. The CDR3 spans 11 residues.

The genes are TRBV12-3 or TRBV12-4 and TRBJ2-7, with 9 bases matching TRBD1. This CDR3 spans 14 amino acids. V was pared by 5 bases and J by 4 bases, with 6 bases of the junction left unmatched. The CDR3 DNA follows: TGTGCCAGCAGTCACGGGACAGGGCTTTACGAGCAGTACTTC. Translated, it gives CASSHGTGLYEQYF.

This clonotype was seen ten or more times. This chain connects TRBV7-9 to TRBJ1-5; no clear D. Germline V gene sequence: CDR1 SEHNR, CDR2 FQNEAQ (reference sequence). V lost 5 bases and J lost 0, with 8 bases in between. This CDR3 contains 14 residues. For the CDR3, the DNA is TGTGCCAGCAGCCCCTCCCATAGCAATCAGCCCCAGCATTTT. Translated, it gives CASSPSHSNQPQHF. Supplemented by reference TRBV7-9 and TRBJ1-5, the full variable domain reads DTGVSQNPRHKITKRGQNVTFRCDPISEHNRLYWYRQTLGQGPEFLTYFQNEAQLEKSRLLSDRFSAERPKGSFSTLEIQRTEQGDSAMYLCASSPSHSNQPQHFGDGTRLSIL.

This clonotype has ten or more counts. The J gene is TRBJ1-5, the V gene TRBV2, with D possibly TRBD1 on 5 matching bases. Germline CDR1 and CDR2: SNHLY and FYNNEI. The CDR3 loop spans 16 amino acids. Trimming shortened V by 8 bases and J by 4 bases, and 21 bases separated the two germline ends. CDR3 nucleotide sequence: TGTGCCAGCGGGGGAGCGGGTATTGGAGGAAATCAGCCCCAGCATTTT. Protein sequence: CASGGAGIGGNQPQHF.

The chain uses TRBV20-1 and TRBJ2-2; tentative D call: TRBD2 (5 bases). V lost 3 bases and J lost 5, with 10 bases in between. Germline CDR1 is DFQATT and CDR2 is SNEGSKA (reference sequence). The CDR3 sequence is 13 residues long. The CDR3 here is CSASGMYTGELFF. The CDR3 region has the DNA TGCAGTGCTAGCGGGATGTATACCGGGGAGCTGTTTTTT.

The rearrangement uses TRBV7-2 and TRBJ1-1; no firm D call. Germline V gene lookup returns CDR1 SGHTA and CDR2 FQGNSA. The CDR3 covers 17 residues. Trimming removed 5 bases at V and 0 bases at J, with 19 bases between. The CDR3 sequence: CASSPGGPSNMNTEAFF. The CDR3 nucleotides read TGTGCCAGCAGCCCGGGCGGGCCCTCGAACATGAACACTGAAGCTTTCTTT. The full variable domain, with the rest looked up from reference TRBV7-2 and TRBJ1-1, is GAGVSQSPSNKVTEKGKDVELRCDPISGHTALYWYRQSLGQGLEFLIYFQGNSAPDKSGLPSDRFSAERTGGSVSTLTIQRTQQEDSAVYLCASSPGGPSNMNTEAFFGQGTRLTVV.

This chain joins TRBV7-3 and TRBJ2-1; D unresolved. V lost 2 bases to trimming and J lost 1 base, with 9 bases between them. CDR1 and CDR2 (germline): SGHTA, FQGTGA. The CDR3 runs 15 residues. The CDR3 sequence: CASSLLGGSYNEQFF. CDR3 DNA sequence: TGTGCCAGCAGCTTATTAGGTGGATCCTACAATGAGCAGTTCTTC. The full variable domain, its missing parts supplied by reference TRBV7-3 and TRBJ2-1, is GAGVSQTPSNKVTEKGKYVELRCDPISGHTALYWYRQSLGQGPEFLIYFQGTGAADDSGLPNDRFFAVRPEGSVSTLKIQRTERGDSAVYLCASSLLGGSYNEQFFGPGTRLTVL.

This clonotype was observed a handful of times. V gene TRBV7-2 combines with J gene TRBJ1-4; D is unresolved. The CDR3 length is 14 residues. Trimming pared 7 bases from V and 7 bases from J, leaving 16 bases between. In germline, CDR1 is SGHTA, CDR2 FQGNSA. This CDR3 reads CASNWGGVGEKLFF. The CDR3 DNA is TGTGCCAGCAATTGGGGAGGTGTAGGTGAAAAACTGTTTTTT.

This clonotype has at least ten counts. The V gene is TRBV2, the J gene TRBJ1-2; no definite D call. Trimming took 3 bases from V and 4 from J, leaving 6 bases between them. The CDR3 sequence is 12 residues long. The V gene's germline CDR1 is SNHLY and CDR2 FYNNEI. The chain's CDR3 is CASSEFLYGYTF. The CDR3 bases are TGTGCCAGCAGTGAGTTTCTCTATGGCTACACCTTC.